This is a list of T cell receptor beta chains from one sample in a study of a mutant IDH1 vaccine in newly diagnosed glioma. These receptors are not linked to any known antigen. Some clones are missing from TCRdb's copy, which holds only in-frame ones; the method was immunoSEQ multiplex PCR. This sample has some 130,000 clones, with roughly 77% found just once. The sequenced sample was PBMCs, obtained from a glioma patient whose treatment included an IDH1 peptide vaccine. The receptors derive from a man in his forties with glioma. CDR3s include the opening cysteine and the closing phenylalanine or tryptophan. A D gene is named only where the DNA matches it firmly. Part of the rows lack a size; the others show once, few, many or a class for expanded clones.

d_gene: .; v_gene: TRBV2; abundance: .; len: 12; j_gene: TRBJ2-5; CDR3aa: CASSEQKETQYF; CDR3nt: TGTGCCAGCAGTGAACAGAAAGAGACCCAGTACTTC
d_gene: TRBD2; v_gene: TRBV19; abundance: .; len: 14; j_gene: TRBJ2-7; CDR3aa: CASSILAGGREQYF; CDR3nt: TGTGCCAGTAGTATTCTGGCGGGGGGGAGAGAGCAGTACTTC
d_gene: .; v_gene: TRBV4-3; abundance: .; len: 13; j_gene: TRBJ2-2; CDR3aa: CASSQGYTGELFF; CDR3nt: TGCGCCAGCAGCCAAGGGTACACCGGGGAGCTGTTTTTT
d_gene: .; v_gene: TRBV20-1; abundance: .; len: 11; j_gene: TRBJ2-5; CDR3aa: CSGVGGETQYF; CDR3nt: TGCAGTGGGGTAGGGGGTGAGACCCAGTACTTC
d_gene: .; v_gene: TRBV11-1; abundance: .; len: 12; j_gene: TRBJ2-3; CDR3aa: CASSRTADTQYF; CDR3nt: TGTGCCAGCAGTCGGACAGCTGATACGCAGTATTTT
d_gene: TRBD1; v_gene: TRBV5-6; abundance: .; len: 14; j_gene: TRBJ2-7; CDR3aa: CASTPGQGTYEQYF; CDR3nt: TGTGCCAGCACTCCGGGACAGGGGACCTACGAGCAGTACTTC
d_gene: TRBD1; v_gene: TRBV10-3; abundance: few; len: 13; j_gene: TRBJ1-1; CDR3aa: CAISARQGSEAFF; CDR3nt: TGTGCCATCAGTGCCCGACAGGGGAGTGAAGCTTTCTTT
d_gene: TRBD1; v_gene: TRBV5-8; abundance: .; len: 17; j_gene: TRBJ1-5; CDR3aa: CASSLGTGNLWDQPQHF; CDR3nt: TGTGCCAGCAGCCTAGGGACAGGGAATCTTTGGGATCAGCCCCAGCATTTT
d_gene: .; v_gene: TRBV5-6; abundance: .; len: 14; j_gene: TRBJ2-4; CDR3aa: CASSLGLAKNIQYF; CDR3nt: TGTGCCAGCAGCTTGGGTCTAGCCAAAAACATTCAGTACTTC
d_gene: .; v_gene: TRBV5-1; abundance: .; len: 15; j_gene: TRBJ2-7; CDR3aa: CASSSGTPVTYEQYF; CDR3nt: TGCGCCAGCAGCTCGGGGACACCCGTTACCTACGAGCAGTACTTC
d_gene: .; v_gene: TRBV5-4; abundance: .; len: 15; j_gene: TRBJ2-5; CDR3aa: CASSLARGGEETQYF; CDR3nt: TGTGCCAGCAGCTTGGCCAGGGGCGGGGAGGAGACCCAGTACTTC
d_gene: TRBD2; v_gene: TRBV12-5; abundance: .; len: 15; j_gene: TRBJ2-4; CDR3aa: CASGFRGVGKNIQYF; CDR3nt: TGTGCTAGTGGTTTTCGGGGGGTTGGCAAAAACATTCAGTACTTC
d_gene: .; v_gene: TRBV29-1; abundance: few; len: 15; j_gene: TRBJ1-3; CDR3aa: CSVSPGGSSGNTIYF; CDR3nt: TGCAGCGTTTCCCCCGGCGGCAGCTCTGGAAACACCATATATTTT
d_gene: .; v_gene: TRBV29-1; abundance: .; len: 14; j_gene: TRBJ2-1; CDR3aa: CSVPGSGMVDEQFF; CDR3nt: TGCAGCGTCCCAGGGTCAGGGATGGTCGATGAGCAGTTCTTC
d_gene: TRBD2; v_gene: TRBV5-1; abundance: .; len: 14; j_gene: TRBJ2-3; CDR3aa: CASSLAGGTDTQYF; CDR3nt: TGCGCCAGCAGCTTAGCGGGAGGAACAGATACGCAGTATTTT
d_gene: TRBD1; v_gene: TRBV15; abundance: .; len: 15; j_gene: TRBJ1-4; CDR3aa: CATSRDQLTGGKLFF; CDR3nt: TGTGCCACCAGCAGAGATCAACTGACAGGGGGAAAACTGTTTTTT
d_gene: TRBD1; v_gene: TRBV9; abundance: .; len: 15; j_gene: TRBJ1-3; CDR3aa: CASSERQGRGNTIYF; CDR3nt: TGTGCCAGCAGCGAAAGACAGGGAAGGGGGAACACCATATATTTT
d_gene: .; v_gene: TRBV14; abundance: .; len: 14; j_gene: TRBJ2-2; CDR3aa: CASSQVRQGGELFF; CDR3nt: TGTGCCAGCAGCCAAGTGCGACAGGGAGGAGAGCTGTTTTTT
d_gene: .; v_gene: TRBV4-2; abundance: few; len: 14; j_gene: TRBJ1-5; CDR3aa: CASSQDGRNQPQHF; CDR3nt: TGTGCCAGCAGCCAGGACGGAAGAAATCAGCCCCAGCATTTT
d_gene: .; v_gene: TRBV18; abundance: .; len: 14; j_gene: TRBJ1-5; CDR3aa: CASSPGDGNQPQHF; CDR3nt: TGTGCCAGCTCACCAGGGGACGGGAATCAGCCCCAGCATTTT
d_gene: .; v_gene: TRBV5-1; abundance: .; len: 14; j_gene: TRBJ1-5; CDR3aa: CASSLGGPNQPQHF; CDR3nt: TGCGCCAGCAGCTTGGGTGGGCCCAATCAGCCCCAGCATTTT
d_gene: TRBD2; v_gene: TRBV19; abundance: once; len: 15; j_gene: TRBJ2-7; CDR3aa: CASSRTWLAGNEQYF; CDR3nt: TGTGCCAGTAGTCGTACGTGGCTAGCGGGAAACGAGCAGTACTTC
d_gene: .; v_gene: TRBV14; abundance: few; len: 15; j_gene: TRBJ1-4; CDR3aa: CASSQRRGSNEKLFF; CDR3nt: TGTGCCAGCAGCCAACGGAGGGGGAGCAATGAAAAACTGTTTTTT
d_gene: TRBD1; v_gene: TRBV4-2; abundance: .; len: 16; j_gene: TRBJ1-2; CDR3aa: CASSQDGGQGDYGYTF; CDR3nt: TGTGCCAGCAGCCAAGACGGGGGTCAGGGGGACTATGGCTACACCTTC
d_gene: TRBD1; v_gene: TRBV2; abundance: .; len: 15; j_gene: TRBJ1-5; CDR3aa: CASSGGTGFNQPQHF; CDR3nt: TGTGCCAGCAGTGGGGGGACAGGGTTCAATCAGCCCCAGCATTTT
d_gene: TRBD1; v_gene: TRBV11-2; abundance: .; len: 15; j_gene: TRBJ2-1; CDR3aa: CASSFRTGDNNEQFF; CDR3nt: TGTGCCAGCAGCTTTCGGACAGGGGATAACAATGAGCAGTTCTTC
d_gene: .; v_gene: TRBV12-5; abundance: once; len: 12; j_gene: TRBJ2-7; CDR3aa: CASGVGPGRGYF; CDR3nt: TGTGCTAGTGGTGTCGGCCCGGGAAGGGGGTACTTC
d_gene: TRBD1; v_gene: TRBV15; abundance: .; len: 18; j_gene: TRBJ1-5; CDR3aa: CATSRGPDRGRVNQPQHF; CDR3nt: TGTGCCACCAGCAGAGGCCCTGACAGGGGTCGAGTCAATCAGCCCCAGCATTTT
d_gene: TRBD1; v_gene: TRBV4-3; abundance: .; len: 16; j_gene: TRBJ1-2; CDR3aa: CASSQEGVRGLGGYTF; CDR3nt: TGCGCCAGCAGCCAAGAGGGGGTCAGGGGGCTGGGTGGCTACACCTTC
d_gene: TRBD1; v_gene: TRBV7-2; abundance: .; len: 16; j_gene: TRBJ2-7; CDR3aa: CASSLVSGQSSYEQYF; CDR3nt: TGTGCCAGCAGCTTAGTTTCGGGACAGAGCTCCTACGAGCAGTACTTC
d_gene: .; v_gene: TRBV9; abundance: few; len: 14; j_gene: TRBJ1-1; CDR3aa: CASSVAGRGTEAFF; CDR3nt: TGTGCCAGCAGCGTAGCGGGTAGGGGGACTGAAGCTTTCTTT